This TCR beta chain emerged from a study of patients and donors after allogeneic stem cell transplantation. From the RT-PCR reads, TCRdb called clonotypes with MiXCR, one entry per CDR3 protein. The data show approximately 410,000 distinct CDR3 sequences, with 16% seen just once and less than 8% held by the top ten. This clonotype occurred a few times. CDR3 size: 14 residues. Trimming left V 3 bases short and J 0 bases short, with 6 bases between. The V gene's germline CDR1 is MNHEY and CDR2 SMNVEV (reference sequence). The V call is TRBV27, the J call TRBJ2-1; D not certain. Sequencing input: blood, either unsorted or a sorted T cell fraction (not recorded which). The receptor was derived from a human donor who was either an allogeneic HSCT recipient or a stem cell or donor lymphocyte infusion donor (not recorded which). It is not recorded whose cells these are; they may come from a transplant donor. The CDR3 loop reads CASSFKSSYNEQFF. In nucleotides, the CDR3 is TGTGCCAGCAGTTTTAAGAGCTCCTACAATGAGCAGTTCTTC.